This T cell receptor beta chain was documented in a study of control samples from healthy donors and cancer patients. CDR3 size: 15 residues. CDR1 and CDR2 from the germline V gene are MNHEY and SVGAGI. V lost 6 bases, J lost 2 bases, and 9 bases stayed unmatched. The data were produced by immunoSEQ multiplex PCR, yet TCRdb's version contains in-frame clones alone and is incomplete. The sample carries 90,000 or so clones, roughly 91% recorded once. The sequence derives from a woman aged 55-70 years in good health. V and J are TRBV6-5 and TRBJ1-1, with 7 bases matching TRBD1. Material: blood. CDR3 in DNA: TGTGCCAGCAGAATTAGACAGGGCGAAAACACTGAAGCTTTCTTT. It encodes CASRIRQGENTEAFF.